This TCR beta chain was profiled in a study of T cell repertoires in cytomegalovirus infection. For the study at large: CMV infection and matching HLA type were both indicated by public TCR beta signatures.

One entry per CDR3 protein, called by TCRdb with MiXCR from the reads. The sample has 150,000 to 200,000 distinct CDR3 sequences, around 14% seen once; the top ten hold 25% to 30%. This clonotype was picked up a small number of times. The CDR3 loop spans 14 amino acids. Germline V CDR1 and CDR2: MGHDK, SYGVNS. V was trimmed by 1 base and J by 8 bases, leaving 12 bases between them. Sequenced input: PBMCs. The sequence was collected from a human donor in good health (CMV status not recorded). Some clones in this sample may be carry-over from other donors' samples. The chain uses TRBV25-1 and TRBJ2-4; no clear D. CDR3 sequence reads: CASSESAGHHIQYF. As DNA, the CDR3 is TGTGCCAGCAGTGAATCAGCAGGTCACCACATTCAGTACTTC. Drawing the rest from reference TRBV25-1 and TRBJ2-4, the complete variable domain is EADIYQTPRYLVIGTGKKITLECSQTMGHDKMYWYQQDPGMELHLIHYSYGVNSTEKGDLSSESTVSRIRTEHFPLTLESARPSHTSQYLCASSESAGHHIQYFGAGTRLSVL.